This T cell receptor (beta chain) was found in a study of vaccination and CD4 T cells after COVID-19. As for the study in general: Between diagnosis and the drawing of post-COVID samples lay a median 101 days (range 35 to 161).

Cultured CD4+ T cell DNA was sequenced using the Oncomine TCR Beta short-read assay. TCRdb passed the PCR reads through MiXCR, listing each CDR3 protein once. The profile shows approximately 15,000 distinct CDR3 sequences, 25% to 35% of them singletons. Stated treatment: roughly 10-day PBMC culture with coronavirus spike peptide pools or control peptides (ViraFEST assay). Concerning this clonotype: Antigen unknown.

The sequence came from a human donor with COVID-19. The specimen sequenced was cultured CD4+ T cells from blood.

The CDR3 is CASSDGGRGTYNEQFF. In DNA, the CDR3 is TGTGCCAGCAGCGACGGAGGGCGGGGCACCTACAATGAGCAGTTCTTC. The chain links TRBV5-4 to TRBJ2-1; tentative D call: TRBD2 (6 bases). Per germline, CDR1 SGHNT and CDR2 YYREEE (reference sequence). The CDR3 has 16 amino acids. Trimming removed 4 bases at V and 2 bases at J, with 16 bases between.